Following are 3 T cell receptor beta chains from one sample sequenced in a study of blood T cell repertoires in COVID-19. The protocol was immunoSEQ multiplex PCR, while the TCRdb copy is restricted to in-frame clones and leaves out a portion. The table records about 520,000 clones, 70% to 90% of them present only once. The sequencing input was peripheral blood. These receptors all come from a human donor in a cohort sampled during active COVID-19.

J is TRBJ1-2 and V is TRBV3-1 (or the pseudogene TRBV3-2); D ambiguous. V was trimmed by 4 bases and J by 4 bases, leaving 13 bases between them. In germline, CDR1 is LGHDT, CDR2 YNNKEL (reference sequence). The CDR3 runs to 14 residues. The chain's CDR3 is CASSRQEIGYGYTF. The CDR3, as DNA: TGTGCCAGCAGCCGTCAGGAAATCGGCTATGGCTACACCTTC.

As concerns this clone: The junction does not match germline at one end; this may be a read error. Other nucleotide sequences in the sample specify the same CDR3. The chain combines TRBV4-1 with TRBJ2-1; 7 bases are shared with TRBD2. The CDR3 consists of 17 residues. Germline V gene lookup returns CDR1 MGHRA and CDR2 YSYEKL. This CDR3 is CASSQDPSGSSYNEQFF. CDR3 nucleotide sequence: TGCGCCAGCAGTCAAGACCCTAGCGGAAGCTCCTACAATGAGCAGTTCTTC.

This chain joins TRBV6-5 and TRBJ2-1, with TRBD2 identical over 10 bases. CDR3 length: 16 amino acids. Losses at the gene ends were 2 bases for V and 7 bases for J; bases not matched to a gene: 8. CDR1 and CDR2 (germline): MNHEY, SVGAGI. This chain's CDR3 is CASSYEGDSGRNEQFF. The CDR3 DNA is TGTGCCAGCAGTTACGAGGGGGATAGCGGGAGGAATGAGCAGTTCTTC.